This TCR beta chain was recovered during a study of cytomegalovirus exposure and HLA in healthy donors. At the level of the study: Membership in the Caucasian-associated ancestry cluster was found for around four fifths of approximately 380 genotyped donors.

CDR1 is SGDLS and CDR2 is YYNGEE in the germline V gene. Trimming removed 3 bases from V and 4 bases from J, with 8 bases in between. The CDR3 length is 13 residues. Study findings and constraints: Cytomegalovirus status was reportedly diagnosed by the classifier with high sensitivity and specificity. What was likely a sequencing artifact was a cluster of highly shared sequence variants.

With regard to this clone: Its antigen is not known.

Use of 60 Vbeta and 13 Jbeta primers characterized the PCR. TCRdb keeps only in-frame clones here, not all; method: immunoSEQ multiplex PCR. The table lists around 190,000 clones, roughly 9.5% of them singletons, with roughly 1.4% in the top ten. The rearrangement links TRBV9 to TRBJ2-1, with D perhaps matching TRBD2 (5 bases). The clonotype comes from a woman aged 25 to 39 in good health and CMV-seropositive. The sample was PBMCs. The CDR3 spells CASSAGLYNEQFF. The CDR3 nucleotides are TGTGCCAGCAGCGCCGGACTGTACAATGAGCAGTTCTTC. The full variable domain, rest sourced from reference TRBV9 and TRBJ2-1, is DSGVTQTPKHLITATGQRVTLRCSPRSGDLSVYWYQQSLDQGLQFLIQYYNGEERAKGNILERFSAQQFPDLHSELNLSSLELGDSALYFCASSAGLYNEQFFGPGTRLTVL.